This T cell receptor (beta chain) was sequenced for a study of graft-versus-host responses after intestinal transplantation. Study-level background: Recipients across the board were started on anti-thymocyte globulin induction, then kept on tacrolimus and steroids for approximately three years.

Study-wide results and limits: High graft-versus-host to host-versus-graft T cell clonal ratios marked allografts of patients with graft-donor macrochimerism. Recipient marrow harbored GvH clones, some of which surfaced first in ileum or blood. Association was observed between peak circulating GvH clone levels and early post-transplant HvG declines.

Details on this clone: Its target is unknown.

Here immunoSEQ multiplex PCR was the method, and the copy in TCRdb shows in-frame clones only, minus some. Counted here are roughly 99,000 clones, approximately 86% occurring once; the ten biggest clones make up less than 0.85%. The CDR3 has 15 amino acids. Germline-derived CDR1 and CDR2 are GTSNPN and SVGIG (reference sequence). V was trimmed by 3 bases and J by 0 bases, leaving 12 bases between them. The chain joins TRBV30 to TRBJ2-4; unclear D gene. The clonotype was recovered from a human donor who was the organ donor for an intestinal transplant. The sequenced sample was unstimulated CD4+ T cells sorted from spleen or lymph node cells, obtained before transplant. CDR3 sequence reads: CAWRAQNLAKNIQYF. CDR3 DNA: TGTGCCTGGAGGGCACAGAACCTAGCCAAAAACATTCAGTACTTC.